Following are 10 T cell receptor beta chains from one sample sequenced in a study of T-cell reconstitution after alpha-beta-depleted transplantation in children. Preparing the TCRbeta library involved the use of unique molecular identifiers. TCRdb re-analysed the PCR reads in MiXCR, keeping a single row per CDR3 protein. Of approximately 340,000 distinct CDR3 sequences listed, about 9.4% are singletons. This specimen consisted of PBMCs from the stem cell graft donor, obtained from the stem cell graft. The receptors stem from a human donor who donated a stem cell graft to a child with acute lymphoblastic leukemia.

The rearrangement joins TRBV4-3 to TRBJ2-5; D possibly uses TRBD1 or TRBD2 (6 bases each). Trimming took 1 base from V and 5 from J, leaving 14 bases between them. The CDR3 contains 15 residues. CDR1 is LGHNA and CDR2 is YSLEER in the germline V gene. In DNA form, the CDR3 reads TGCGCCAGCAGCCAAGGAAGGGGGGCGCGGGAGACCCAGTACTTC. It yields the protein CASSQGRGARETQYF.

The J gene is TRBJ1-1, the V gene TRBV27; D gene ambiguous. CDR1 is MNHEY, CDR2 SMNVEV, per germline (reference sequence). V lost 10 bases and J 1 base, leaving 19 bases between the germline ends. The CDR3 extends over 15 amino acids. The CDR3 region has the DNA TGTGCCACCGCCTCGAGGGCCGCTGCGAACACTGAAGCTTTCTTT. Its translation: CATASRAAANTEAFF.

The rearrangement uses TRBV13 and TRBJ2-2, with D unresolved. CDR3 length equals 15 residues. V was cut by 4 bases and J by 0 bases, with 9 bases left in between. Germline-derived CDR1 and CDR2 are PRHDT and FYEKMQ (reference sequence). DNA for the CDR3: TGTGCCAGCAGCTCCCCGGCGACGAACACCGGGGAGCTGTTTTTT. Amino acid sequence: CASSSPATNTGELFF. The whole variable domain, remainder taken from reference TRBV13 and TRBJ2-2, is AAGVIQSPRHLIKEKRETATLKCYPIPRHDTVYWYQQGPGQDPQFLISFYEKMQSDKGSIPDRFSAQQFSDYHSELNMSSLELGDSALYFCASSSPATNTGELFFGEGSRLTVL.

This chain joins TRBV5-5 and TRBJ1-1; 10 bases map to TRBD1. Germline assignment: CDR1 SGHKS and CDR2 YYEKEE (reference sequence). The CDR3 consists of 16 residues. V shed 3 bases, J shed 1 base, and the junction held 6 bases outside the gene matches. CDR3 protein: CASSWHRDRGNTEAFF. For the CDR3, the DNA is TGTGCCAGCAGCTGGCACCGGGACAGGGGGAACACTGAAGCTTTCTTT.

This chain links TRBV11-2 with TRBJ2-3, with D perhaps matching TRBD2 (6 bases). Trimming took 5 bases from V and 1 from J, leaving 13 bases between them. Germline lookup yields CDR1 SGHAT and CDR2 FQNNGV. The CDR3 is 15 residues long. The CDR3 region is CASSPSSARTDTQYF. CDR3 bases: TGTGCCAGCAGCCCCTCTAGCGCTCGCACAGATACGCAGTATTTT.

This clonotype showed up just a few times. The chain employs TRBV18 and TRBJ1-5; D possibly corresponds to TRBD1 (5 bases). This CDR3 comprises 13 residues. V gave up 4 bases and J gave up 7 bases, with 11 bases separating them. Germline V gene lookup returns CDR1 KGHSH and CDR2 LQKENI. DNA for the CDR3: TGTGCCAGCTCACGGGACGCGGACCAGCCCCAGCATTTT. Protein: CASSRDADQPQHF. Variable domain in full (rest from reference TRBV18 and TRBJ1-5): NAGVMQNPRHLVRRRGQEARLRCSPMKGHSHVYWYRQLPEEGLKFMVYLQKENIIDESGMPKERFSAEFPKEGPSILRIQQVVRGDSAAYFCASSRDADQPQHFGDGTRLSIL.

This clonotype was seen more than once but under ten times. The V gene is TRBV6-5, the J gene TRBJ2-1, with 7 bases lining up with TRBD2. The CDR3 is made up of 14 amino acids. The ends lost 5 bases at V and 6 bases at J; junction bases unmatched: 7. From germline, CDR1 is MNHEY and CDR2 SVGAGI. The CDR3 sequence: CASSLHRLANEQFF. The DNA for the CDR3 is TGTGCCAGCAGTCTACACAGACTAGCCAATGAGCAGTTCTTC.

CDR3 DNA: TGTGCCAGCAGTTCCTACCTCAGACAGGGGGATAATGAGCAGTTCTTC. Its translation: CASSSYLRQGDNEQFF. V is TRBV12-3 or TRBV12-4 and J is TRBJ2-1; 9 nucleotides align to TRBD1. The CDR3 runs 16 residues. After removal of 4 bases from V and 7 bases from J, the junction contained 11 bases not matched to a gene.

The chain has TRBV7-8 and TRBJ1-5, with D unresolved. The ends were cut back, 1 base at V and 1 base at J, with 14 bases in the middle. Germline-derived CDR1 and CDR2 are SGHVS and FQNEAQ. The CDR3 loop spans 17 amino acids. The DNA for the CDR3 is TGTGCCAGCAGCTTAGGGGTTGGGTCGGGGAGCAATCAGCCCCAGCATTTT. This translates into CASSLGVGSGSNQPQHF.

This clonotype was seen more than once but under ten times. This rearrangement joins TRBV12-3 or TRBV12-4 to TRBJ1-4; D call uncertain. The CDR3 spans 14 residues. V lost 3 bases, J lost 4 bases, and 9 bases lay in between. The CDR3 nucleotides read TGTGCCAGCAGTTTTGGCCAGTTTAATGAAAAACTGTTTTTT. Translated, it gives CASSFGQFNEKLFF.